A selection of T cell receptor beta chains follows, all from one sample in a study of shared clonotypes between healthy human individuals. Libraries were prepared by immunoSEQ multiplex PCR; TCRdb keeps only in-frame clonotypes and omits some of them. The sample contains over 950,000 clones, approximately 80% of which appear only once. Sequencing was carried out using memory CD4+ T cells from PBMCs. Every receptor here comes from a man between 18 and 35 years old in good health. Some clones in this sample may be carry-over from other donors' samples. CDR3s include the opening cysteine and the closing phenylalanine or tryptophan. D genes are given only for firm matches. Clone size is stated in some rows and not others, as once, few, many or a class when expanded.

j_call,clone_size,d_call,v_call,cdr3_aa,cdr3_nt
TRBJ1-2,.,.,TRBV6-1,CASRVRIYGYTF,TGTGCCAGCAGGGTCAGAATCTATGGCTACACCTTC
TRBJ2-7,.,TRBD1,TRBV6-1,CASGDRAFYEQYF,TGTGCCAGCGGTGACAGGGCTTTCTACGAGCAGTACTTC
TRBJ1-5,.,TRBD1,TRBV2,CASAGTGGDQPQHF,TGTGCCAGCGCCGGGACAGGGGGCGATCAGCCCCAGCATTTT
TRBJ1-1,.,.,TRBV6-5,CASSYSAGPEAFF,TGTGCCAGCAGTTACTCGGCCGGCCCTGAAGCTTTCTTT
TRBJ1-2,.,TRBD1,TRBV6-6,CASSRPGGIYGYTF,TGTGCCAGCAGTAGACCAGGGGGGATTTATGGCTACACCTTC
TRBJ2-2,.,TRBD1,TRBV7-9,CASSLEDRAVFPLELFF,TGTGCCAGCAGCTTAGAGGACAGGGCCGTTTTCCCGTTGGAGCTGTTTTTT
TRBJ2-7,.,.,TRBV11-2,CASSSTGKEQYF,TGTGCCAGCAGTTCTACAGGTAAAGAGCAGTACTTC
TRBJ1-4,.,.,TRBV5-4,CASSLPGEGEKLFF,TGTGCCAGCAGCTTGCCAGGGGAGGGTGAAAAACTGTTTTTT
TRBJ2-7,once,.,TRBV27,CASSIGFEQYF,TGTGCCAGCAGTATAGGGTTTGAGCAGTACTTC
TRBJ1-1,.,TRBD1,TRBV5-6,CASSLYRGNTEAFF,TGTGCCAGCAGCTTGTACAGGGGTAACACTGAAGCTTTCTTT
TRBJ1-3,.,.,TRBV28,CASSLFGGLSGNTIYF,TGTGCCAGCAGTTTATTCGGGGGGCTCTCAGGAAACACCATATATTTT
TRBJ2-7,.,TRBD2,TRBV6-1,CASSEVWTSGRPYEQYF,TGTGCCAGCAGTGAAGTTTGGACTAGCGGGAGGCCTTACGAGCAGTACTTC
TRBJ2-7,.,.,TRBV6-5,CASSTSWSAVQYF,TGTGCCAGCAGTACCTCGTGGAGCGCCGTGCAGTACTTC
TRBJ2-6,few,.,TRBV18,CASSPPSGANVLTF,TGTGCCAGCTCACCACCCTCTGGGGCCAACGTCCTGACTTTC
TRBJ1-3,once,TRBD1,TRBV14,CASSQMTGAGNTIYF,TGTGCCAGCAGCCAGATGACAGGGGCTGGAAACACCATATATTTT
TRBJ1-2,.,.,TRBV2,CASSEASGYGYTF,TGTGCCAGCAGTGAAGCTAGCGGATATGGCTACACCTTC
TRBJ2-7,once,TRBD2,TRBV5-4,CASREAGGPSYEQYF,TGTGCCAGCAGGGAAGCGGGAGGCCCCTCCTACGAGCAGTACTTC
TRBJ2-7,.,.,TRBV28,CASSLGDYSYEQYF,TGTGCCAGCAGTTTAGGTGACTATTCCTACGAGCAGTACTTC
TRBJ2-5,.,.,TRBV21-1,CASSKGLAGHPPQETQYF,TGTGCCAGCAGCAAAGGCCTAGCGGGACATCCCCCCCAAGAGACCCAGTACTTC
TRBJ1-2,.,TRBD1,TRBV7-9,CASSSGQGAEGYTF,TGTGCCAGCAGCTCCGGACAGGGGGCGGAAGGCTACACCTTC
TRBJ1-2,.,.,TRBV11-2,CASSLSGTTYGYTF,TGTGCCAGCAGCTTATCGGGGACAACCTATGGCTACACCTTC
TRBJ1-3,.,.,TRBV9,CASSTRTDPGNTIYF,TGTGCCAGCAGCACTCGGACAGACCCTGGAAACACCATATATTTT
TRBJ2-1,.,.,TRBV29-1,CSVDGTAPLGEQFF,TGCAGCGTTGACGGCACCGCTCCCTTGGGGGAGCAGTTCTTC